This section outlines one T cell receptor (beta chain) sequence together with its context. The source of the sample is a study of beta chain features in type 1 diabetes. Expressed TCRB transcripts were sequenced after all isolated RNA was converted to cDNA. Some clones are missing from TCRdb's copy, which holds only in-frame ones; the method was immunoSEQ multiplex PCR. Of about 230,000 clones listed, around 9.6% were seen once; the top ten hold 0.03% to 0.04%. The CDR3 has 12 amino acids. V was pared by 0 bases and J by 7 bases, with 7 bases between. Germline CDR1 is GTSNPN and CDR2 is SVGIG (reference sequence).

The clonotype originates from a woman younger than 30 in good health. The rearrangement uses TRBV30 and TRBJ1-5; D uncertain. Material for sequencing was naive CD4+ T cells from blood. CDR3 in DNA: TGTGCCTGGAGTGTAGAGGGACAGCCCCAGCATTTT. Encoded protein: CAWSVEGQPQHF.